This TCR beta chain was recovered during a study of T cells after yellow fever vaccination. This clonotype came up a few times. Germline values: CDR1 SGHAT, CDR2 FQDESV (reference sequence). This CDR3 contains 19 residues. Germline trimming cut 2 bases from V and 1 base from J; bases unmatched to any gene: 9. TCRdb passed the 5' RACE reads through MiXCR, listing each CDR3 protein once. The repertoire holds around 600,000 distinct CDR3 sequences, with around an eighth as singletons. Sequenced here: PBMCs, sampled on the day of the yellow fever booster vaccination. The chain recombines TRBV11-1 with TRBJ2-5, with 14 bases aligning to TRBD2. The sequence was obtained from a man aged 25-45 years who received the YFV17D yellow fever vaccine. CDR3 DNA: TGTGCCAGCAGCTTATCAGTAAGGACTAGCGGGAGGATCCAAGAGACCCAGTACTTC. This encodes CASSLSVRTSGRIQETQYF. Filled out from reference TRBV11-1 and TRBJ2-5, the complete variable domain reads EAEVAQSPRYKITEKSQAVAFWCDPISGHATLYWYRQILGQGPELLVQFQDESVVDDSQLPKDRFSAERLKGVDSTLKIQPAELGDSAMYLCASSLSVRTSGRIQETQYFGPGTRLLVL.